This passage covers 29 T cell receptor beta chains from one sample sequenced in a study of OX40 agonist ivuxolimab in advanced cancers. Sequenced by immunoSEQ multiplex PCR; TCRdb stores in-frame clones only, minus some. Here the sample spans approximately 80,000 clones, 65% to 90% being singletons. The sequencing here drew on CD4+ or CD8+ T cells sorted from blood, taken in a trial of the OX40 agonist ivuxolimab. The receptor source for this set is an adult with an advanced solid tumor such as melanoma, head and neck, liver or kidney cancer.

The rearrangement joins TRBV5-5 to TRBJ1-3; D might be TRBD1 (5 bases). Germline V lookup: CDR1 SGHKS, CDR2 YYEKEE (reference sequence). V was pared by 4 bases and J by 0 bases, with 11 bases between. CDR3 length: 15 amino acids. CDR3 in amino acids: CASSPGPSSGNTIYF. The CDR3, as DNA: TGTGCCAGCAGCCCGGGACCGAGCTCTGGAAACACCATATATTTT. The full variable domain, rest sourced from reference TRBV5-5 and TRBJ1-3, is DAGVTQSPTHLIKTRGQQVTLRCSPISGHKSVSWYQQVLGQGPQFIFQYYEKEERGRGNFPDRFSARQFPNYSSELNVNALLLGDSALYLCASSPGPSSGNTIYFGEGSWLTVV.

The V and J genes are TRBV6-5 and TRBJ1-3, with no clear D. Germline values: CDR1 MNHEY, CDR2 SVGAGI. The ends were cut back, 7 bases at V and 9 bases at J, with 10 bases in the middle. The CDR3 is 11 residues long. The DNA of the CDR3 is TGTGCCAGCATAGAAGGTGGCACCATATATTTT. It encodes CASIEGGTIYF.

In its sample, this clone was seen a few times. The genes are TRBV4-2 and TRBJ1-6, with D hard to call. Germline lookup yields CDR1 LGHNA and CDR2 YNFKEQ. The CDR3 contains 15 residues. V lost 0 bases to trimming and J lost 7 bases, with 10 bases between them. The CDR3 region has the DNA TGTGCCAGCAGCCAAGAGCTAAGGCAGAATTCACCCCTCCACTTT. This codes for CASSQELRQNSPLHF.

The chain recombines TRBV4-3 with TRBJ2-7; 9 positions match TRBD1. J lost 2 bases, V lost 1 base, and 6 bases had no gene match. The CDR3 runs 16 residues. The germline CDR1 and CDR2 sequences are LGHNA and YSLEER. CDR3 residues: CASSQGVDRGAYEQYF. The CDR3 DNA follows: TGCGCCAGCAGCCAAGGAGTGGACAGGGGTGCCTACGAGCAGTACTTC.

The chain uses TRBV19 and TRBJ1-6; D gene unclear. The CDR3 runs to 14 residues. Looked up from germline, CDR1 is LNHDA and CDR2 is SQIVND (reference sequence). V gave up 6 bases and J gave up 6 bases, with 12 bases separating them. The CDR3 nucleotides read TGTGCCAGTAGATTCGATCTGAGTAATTCACCCCTCCACTTT. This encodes CASRFDLSNSPLHF.

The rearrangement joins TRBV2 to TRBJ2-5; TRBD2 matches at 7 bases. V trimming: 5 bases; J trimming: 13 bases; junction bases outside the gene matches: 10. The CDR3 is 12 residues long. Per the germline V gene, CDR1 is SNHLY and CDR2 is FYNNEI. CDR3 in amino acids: CASSITPGLPYF. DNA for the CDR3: TGTGCCAGCAGTATCACCCCGGGACTACCGTACTTC.

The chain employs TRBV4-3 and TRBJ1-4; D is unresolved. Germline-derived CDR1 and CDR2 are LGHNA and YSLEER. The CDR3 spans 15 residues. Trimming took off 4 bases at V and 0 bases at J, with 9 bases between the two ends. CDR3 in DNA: TGCGCCAGCAGCCCCACAGTGACAACTAATGAAAAACTGTTTTTT. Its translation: CASSPTVTTNEKLFF.

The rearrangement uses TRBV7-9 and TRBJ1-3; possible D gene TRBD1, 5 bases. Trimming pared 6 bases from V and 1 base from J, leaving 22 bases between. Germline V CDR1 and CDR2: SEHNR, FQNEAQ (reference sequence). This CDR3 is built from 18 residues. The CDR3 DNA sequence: TGTGCCAGCAGGCCCGCGGGGCGCAAGGACCTTTCTGGAAACACCATATATTTT. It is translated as CASRPAGRKDLSGNTIYF.

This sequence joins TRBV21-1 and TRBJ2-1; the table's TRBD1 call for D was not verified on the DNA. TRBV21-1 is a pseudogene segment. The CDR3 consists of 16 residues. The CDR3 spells CASSRWVDRGYNEQFF. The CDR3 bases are TGTGCCAGCAGCAGATGGGTAGACAGGGGCTACAATGAGCAGTTCTTC.

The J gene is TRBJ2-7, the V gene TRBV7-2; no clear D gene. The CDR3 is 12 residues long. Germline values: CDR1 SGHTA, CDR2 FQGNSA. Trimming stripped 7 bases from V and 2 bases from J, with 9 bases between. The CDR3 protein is CASKGRAYEQYF. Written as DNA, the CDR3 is TGTGCCAGCAAGGGTAGAGCCTACGAGCAGTACTTC.

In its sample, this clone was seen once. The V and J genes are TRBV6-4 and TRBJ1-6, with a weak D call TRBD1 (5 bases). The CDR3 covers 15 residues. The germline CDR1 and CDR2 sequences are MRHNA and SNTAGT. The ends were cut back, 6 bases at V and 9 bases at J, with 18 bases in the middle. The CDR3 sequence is CASRGTDTISSPLHF. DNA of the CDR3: TGTGCCAGCAGGGGGACTGATACTATTAGTTCACCCCTCCACTTT.

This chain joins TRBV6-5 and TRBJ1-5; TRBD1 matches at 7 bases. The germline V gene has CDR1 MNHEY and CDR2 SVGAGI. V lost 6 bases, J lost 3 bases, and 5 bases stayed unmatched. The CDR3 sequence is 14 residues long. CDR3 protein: CASRSGGYNQPQHF. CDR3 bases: TGTGCCAGCAGGTCAGGGGGTTACAATCAGCCCCAGCATTTT.

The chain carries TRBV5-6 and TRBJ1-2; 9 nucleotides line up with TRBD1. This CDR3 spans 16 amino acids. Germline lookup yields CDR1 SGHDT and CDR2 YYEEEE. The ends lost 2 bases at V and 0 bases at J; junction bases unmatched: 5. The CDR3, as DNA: TGTGCCAGCAGCTTCCCCGGGACAGGGCCTAACTATGGCTACACCTTC. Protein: CASSFPGTGPNYGYTF. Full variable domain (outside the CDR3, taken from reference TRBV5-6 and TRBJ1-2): DAGVTQSPTHLIKTRGQQVTLRCSPKSGHDTVSWYQQALGQGPQFIFQYYEEEERQRGNFPDRFSGHQFPNYSSELNVNALLLGDSALYLCASSFPGTGPNYGYTFGSGTRLTVV.

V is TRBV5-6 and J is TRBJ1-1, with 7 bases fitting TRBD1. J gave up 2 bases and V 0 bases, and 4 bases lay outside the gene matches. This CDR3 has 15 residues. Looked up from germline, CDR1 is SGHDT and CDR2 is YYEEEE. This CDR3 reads CASSLGQGRNTEAFF. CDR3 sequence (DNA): TGTGCCAGCAGCTTGGGACAGGGTCGTAACACTGAAGCTTTCTTT. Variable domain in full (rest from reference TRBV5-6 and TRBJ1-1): DAGVTQSPTHLIKTRGQQVTLRCSPKSGHDTVSWYQQALGQGPQFIFQYYEEEERQRGNFPDRFSGHQFPNYSSELNVNALLLGDSALYLCASSLGQGRNTEAFFGQGTRLTVV.

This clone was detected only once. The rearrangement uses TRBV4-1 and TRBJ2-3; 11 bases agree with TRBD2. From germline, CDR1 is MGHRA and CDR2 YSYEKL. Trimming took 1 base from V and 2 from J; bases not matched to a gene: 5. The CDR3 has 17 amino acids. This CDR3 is CASSQGVAGGPTDTQYF. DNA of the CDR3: TGCGCCAGCAGCCAAGGGGTAGCGGGGGGGCCCACAGATACGCAGTATTTT.

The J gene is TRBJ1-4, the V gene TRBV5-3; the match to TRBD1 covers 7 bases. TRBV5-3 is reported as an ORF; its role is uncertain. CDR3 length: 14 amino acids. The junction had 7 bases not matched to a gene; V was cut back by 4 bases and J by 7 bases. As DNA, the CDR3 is TGTGCCAGAAGCCCCGAGAACAGGGGTGAAAAACTGTTTTTT. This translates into CARSPENRGEKLFF.

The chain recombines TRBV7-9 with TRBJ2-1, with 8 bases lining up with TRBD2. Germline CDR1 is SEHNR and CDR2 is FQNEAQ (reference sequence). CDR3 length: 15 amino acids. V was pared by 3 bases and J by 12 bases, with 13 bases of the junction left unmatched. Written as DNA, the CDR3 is TGTGCCAGCAGCTTGCCCGGGCGGGGGGCTCCTTGGCAGTTCTTC. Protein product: CASSLPGRGAPWQFF.

DNA of the CDR3: TGTGCCAGCAGCTCGACAGGGAACCAAGAGACCCAGTACTTC. It specifies CASSSTGNQETQYF. The rearrangement joins TRBV7-2 to TRBJ2-5, with 7 nucleotides matching TRBD1. The CDR3 is 14 residues long. Germline CDR1 SGHTA, CDR2 FQGNSA. V was pared by 4 bases and J by 0 bases, with 2 bases of the junction left unmatched.

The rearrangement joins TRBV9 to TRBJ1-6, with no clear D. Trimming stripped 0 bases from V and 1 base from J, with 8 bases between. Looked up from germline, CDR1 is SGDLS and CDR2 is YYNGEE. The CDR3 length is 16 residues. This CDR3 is CASSVAPGSYNSPLHF. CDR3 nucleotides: TGTGCCAGCAGCGTAGCCCCCGGATCCTATAATTCACCCCTCCACTTT.

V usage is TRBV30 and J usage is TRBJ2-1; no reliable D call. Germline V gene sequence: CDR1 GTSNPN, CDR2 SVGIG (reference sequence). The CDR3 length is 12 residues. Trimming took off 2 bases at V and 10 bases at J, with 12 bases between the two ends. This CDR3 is CAWSPRAGEQFF. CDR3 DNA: TGTGCCTGGAGTCCCCGGGCTGGGGAGCAGTTCTTC.

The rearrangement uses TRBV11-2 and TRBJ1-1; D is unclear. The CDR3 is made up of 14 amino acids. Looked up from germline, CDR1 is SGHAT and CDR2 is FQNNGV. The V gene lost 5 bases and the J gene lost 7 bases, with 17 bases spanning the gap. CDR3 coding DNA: TGTGCCAGCAGCCCCGTGTTGGTACGGTATGAAGCTTTCTTT. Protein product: CASSPVLVRYEAFF. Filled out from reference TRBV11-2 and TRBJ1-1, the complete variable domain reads EAGVAQSPRYKIIEKRQSVAFWCNPISGHATLYWYQQILGQGPKLLIQFQNNGVVDDSQLPKDRFSAERLKGVDSTLKIQPAKLEDSAVYLCASSPVLVRYEAFFGQGTRLTVV.

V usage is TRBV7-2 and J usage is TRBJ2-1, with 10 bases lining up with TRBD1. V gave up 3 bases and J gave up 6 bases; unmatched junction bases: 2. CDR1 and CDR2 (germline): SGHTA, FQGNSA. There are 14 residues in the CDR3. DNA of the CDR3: TGTGCCAGCAGCTTGGACAGGGGGATCAATGAGCAGTTCTTC. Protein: CASSLDRGINEQFF.

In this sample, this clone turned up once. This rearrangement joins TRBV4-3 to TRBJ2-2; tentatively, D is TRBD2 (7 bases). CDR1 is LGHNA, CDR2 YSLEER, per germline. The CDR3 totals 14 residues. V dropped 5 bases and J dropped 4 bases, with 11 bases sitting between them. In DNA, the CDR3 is TGCGCCAGCAGCAGGGAGGGGGGCACCGGGGAGCTGTTTTTT. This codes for CASSREGGTGELFF.

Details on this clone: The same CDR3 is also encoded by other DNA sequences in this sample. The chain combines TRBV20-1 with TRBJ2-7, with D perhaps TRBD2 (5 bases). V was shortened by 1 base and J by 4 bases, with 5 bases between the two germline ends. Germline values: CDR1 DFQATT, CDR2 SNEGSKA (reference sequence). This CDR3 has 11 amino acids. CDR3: CSARGGYEQYF. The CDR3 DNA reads TGCAGTGCTAGAGGCGGGTACGAGCAGTACTTC.

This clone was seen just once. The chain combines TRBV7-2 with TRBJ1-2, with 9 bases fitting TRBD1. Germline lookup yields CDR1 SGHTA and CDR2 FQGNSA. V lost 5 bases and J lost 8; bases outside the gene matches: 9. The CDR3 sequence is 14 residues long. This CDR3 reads CASSTGQGTGGYTF. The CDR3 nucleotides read TGTGCCAGCAGCACTGGACAGGGGACGGGGGGCTACACCTTC.

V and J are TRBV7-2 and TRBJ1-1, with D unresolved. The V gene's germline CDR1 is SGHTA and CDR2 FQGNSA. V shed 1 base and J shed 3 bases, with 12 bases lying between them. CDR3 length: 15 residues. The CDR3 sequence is CASSLVAVLDTEAFF. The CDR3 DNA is TGTGCCAGCAGCTTAGTAGCCGTGTTGGACACTGAAGCTTTCTTT.

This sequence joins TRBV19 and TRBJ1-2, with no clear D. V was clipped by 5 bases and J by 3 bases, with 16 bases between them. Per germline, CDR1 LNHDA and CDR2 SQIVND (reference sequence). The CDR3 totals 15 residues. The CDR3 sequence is CASSASLRRHYGYTF. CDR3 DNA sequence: TGTGCCAGTAGTGCAAGCTTAAGGAGGCACTATGGCTACACCTTC.

The CDR3 is CAWSPYGYTF. The CDR3 region has the DNA TGTGCCTGGAGTCCCTATGGCTACACCTTC. The V gene is TRBV30, the J gene TRBJ1-2, with unresolved D. CDR1 is GTSNPN and CDR2 is SVGIG in the germline V gene (reference sequence). The CDR3 runs to 10 residues. The ends were cut back, 2 bases at V and 4 bases at J, with 2 bases in the middle.

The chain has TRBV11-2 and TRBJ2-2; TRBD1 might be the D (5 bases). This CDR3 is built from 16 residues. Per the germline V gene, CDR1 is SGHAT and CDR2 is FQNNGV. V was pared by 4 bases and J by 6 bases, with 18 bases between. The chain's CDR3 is CASSSPAGAVAGELFF. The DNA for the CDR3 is TGTGCCAGCAGCTCCCCCGCTGGGGCCGTGGCCGGGGAGCTGTTTTTT.